A selection of T cell receptor beta chains follows, all from one sample in a study of blood T cell repertoires in COVID-19. Clones were sequenced by immunoSEQ multiplex PCR, and TCRdb holds only the in-frame ones, with some missing. The table includes about 130,000 clones, approximately 85% detected once. Material for sequencing was peripheral blood. These receptors were collected from a human donor in a cohort sampled during active COVID-19. Each CDR3 is given with its conserved first and last residue. D genes are given only for firm matches. Rows give clone size only sometimes, using once, few, many, or a class for an expanded clone.

J | size | V | D | CDR3 | DNA
TRBJ1-5 | few | TRBV5-5 | NA | CASSLSAYSNQPQHF | TGTGCCAGCAGCCTCTCTGCGTATAGCAATCAGCCCCAGCATTTT
TRBJ1-6 | NA | TRBV27 | TRBD1 | CASSGQSGGNSPLHF | TGTGCCAGCAGTGGTCAATCAGGGGGGAATTCACCCCTCCACTTT
TRBJ2-3 | NA | TRBV18 | NA | CASSPPTRSTDTQYF | TGTGCCAGCTCACCACCAACGCGGAGCACAGATACGCAGTATTTT
TRBJ1-5 | NA | TRBV7-2 | TRBD1 | CASSQRLGQGSNQPQHF | TGTGCCAGCAGCCAACGACTGGGACAGGGAAGCAATCAGCCCCAGCATTTT
TRBJ1-3 | NA | TRBV7-2 | NA | CASSPQPGGTGNTIYF | TGTGCCAGCAGCCCTCAGCCCGGGGGGACCGGAAACACCATATATTTT
TRBJ2-5 | NA | TRBV11-2 | TRBD1 | CASSLDWGQGETQYF | TGTGCCAGCAGCTTAGATTGGGGACAGGGCGAGACCCAGTACTTC
TRBJ1-1 | NA | TRBV5-4 | TRBD1 | CASSWGQATMNTEAFF | TGTGCCAGCAGCTGGGGACAGGCGACCATGAACACTGAAGCTTTCTTT
TRBJ1-3 | NA | TRBV2 | NA | CASSADSGNTIYF | TGTGCCAGCAGTGCAGACTCTGGAAACACCATATATTTT
TRBJ2-7 | once | TRBV3-1/TRBV3-2 | NA | CASSQRTDDTYEQYF | TGTGCCAGCAGCCAAAGGACAGACGACACCTACGAGCAGTACTTC
TRBJ1-5 | NA | TRBV30 | NA | CAWSRTDNQPQHF | TGTGCCTGGAGTCGGACAGACAATCAGCCCCAGCATTTT